Each of the 3 T cell receptor beta chains below was sequenced from the same sample in a study of CXCR4 blockade with PD-1 therapy in pancreatic cancer (dated by TCRdb to between 2018 and 2021). The protocol used for the library was the immunoSEQ multiplex PCR assay. The clones in this table, taken by TCRdb from immuneACCESS, are in-frame only. Not every clone is retained; where verified, under half of the shortfall comes from an unresolved V gene, and the cause of the rest is unknown. Within this sample are about 15,000 clones, with over 60% of them counted one time only. The top ten hold more than 4.5% of the sample. The sample consisted of tumor tissue. The origin of the receptors is a human donor with pancreatic ductal adenocarcinoma.

This chain uses TRBV19 with TRBJ1-4, with TRBD1 matching 12 bases. The CDR3 runs to 15 residues. V dropped 4 bases and J dropped 6; count of bases not matched to a gene: 3. Germline loops: CDR1 LNHDA, CDR2 SQIVND (reference sequence). CDR3 DNA sequence: TGTGCCAGTAGTAACCGGGACAGGGGGCATGAAAAACTGTTTTTT. Translation gives CASSNRDRGHEKLFF.

V and J are TRBV9 and TRBJ2-1; no reliable D call. Germline V gene lookup returns CDR1 SGDLS and CDR2 YYNGEE. This CDR3 spans 17 amino acids. The V gene lost 4 bases and the J gene lost 3 bases, with 20 bases spanning the gap. The CDR3 loop reads CASSPDEPGYIYNEQFF. CDR3 sequence (DNA): TGTGCCAGCAGCCCCGACGAACCCGGTTACATCTACAATGAGCAGTTCTTC.

V gene TRBV28 combines with J gene TRBJ1-5; 8 nucleotides agree with TRBD1. The CDR3 spans 15 residues. Germline-derived CDR1 and CDR2 are MDHEN and SYDVKM. After removal of 5 bases from V and 0 bases from J, the junction contained 3 bases not matched to a gene. The CDR3 DNA is TGTGCCAGCAGTGGGACAGGCGGTAGCAATCAGCCCCAGCATTTT. Protein: CASSGTGGSNQPQHF.